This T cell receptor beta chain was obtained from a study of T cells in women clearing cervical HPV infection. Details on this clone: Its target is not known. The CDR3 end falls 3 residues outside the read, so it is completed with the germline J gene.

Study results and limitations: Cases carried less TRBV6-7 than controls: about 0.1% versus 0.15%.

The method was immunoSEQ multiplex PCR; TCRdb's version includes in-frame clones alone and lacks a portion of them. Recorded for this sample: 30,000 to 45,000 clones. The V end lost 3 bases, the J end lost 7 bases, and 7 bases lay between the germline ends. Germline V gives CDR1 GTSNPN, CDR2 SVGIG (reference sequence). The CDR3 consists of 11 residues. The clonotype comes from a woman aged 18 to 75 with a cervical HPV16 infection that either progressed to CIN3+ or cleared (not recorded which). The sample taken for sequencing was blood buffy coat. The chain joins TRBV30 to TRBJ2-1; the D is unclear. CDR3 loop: CAWSARNEQFF. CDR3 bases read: TGTGCCTGGAGCGCCAGGAATGAG.